The clone carrying this T cell receptor (beta chain) was seen a single time. These data are taken from a study of T cell responses to AZD1222 COVID-19 vaccine. The data were produced by immunoSEQ multiplex PCR, yet TCRdb's version contains in-frame clones alone and is incomplete. The sample shows about 140,000 clones, approximately 94% of them seen only once. The specimen comprised peripheral blood, sampled on day 0 of AZD1222 vaccination. The TCR comes from an adult in good health.

CDR3 sequence (DNA): TGTGCCAGCAGTTACGGGACGGGCAACCCGAACACTGAAGCTTTCTTT. The encoded protein is CASSYGTGNPNTEAFF. The chain combines TRBV6-2 or TRBV6-3 with TRBJ1-1; a weak D match, TRBD1 (5 bases). CDR1 is MNHEY, CDR2 SVGEGT, per germline. The CDR3 consists of 16 residues. The V and J ends lost 2 bases and 1 base respectively, with 14 bases between them.